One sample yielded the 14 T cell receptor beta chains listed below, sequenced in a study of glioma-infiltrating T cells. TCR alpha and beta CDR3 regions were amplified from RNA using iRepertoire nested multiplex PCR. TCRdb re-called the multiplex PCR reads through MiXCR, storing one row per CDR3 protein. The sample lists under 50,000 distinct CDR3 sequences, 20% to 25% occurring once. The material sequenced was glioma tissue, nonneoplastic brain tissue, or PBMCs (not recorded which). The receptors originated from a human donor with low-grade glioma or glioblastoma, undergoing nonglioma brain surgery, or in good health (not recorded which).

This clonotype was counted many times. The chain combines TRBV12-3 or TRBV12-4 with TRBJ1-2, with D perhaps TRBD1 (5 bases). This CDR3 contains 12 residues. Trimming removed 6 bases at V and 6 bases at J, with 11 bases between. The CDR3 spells CASRLREDGYTF. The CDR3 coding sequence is TGTGCCAGCAGGCTCAGGGAAGATGGCTACACCTTC.

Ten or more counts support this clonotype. In nucleotides, the CDR3 is TGCGCCAGCAGCCAAGAATGGCCGTCCGGGGCAGATACGCAGTATTTT. It specifies CASSQEWPSGADTQYF. The rearrangement uses TRBV4-1 and TRBJ2-3; possible D gene TRBD2, 5 bases. There are 16 residues in the CDR3. In germline, CDR1 is MGHRA, CDR2 YSYEKL. Trimming left V 0 bases short and J 4 bases short, with 14 bases between.

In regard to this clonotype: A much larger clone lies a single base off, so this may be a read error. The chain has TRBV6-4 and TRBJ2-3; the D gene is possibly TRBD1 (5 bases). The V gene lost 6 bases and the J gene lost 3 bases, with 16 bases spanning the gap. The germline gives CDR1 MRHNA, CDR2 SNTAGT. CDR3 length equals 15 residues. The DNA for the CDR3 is TGTGCCAGCAGAGCAGGGATTTCTAGGACAGATACGCAGTATTTT. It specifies CASRAGISRTDTQYF.

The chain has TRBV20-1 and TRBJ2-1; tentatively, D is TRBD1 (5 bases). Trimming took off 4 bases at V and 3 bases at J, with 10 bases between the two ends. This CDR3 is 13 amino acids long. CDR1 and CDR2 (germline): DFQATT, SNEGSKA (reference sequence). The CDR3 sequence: CSATARGYNEQFF. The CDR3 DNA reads TGCAGTGCTACAGCAAGGGGCTACAATGAGCAGTTCTTC.

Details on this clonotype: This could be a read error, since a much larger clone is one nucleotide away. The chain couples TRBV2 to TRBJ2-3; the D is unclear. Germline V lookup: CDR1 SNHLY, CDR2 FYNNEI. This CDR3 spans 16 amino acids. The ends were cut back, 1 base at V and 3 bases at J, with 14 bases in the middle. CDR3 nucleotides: TGTGCCAGCAGTGAAGAGGACGGGCATGGGACAGATACGCAGTATTTT. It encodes CASSEEDGHGTDTQYF.

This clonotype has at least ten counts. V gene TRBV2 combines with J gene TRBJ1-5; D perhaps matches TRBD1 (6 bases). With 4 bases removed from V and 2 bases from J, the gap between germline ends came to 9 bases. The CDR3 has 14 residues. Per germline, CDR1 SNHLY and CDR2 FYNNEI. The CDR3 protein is CASSGAGGNQPQHF. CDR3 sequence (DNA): TGTGCCAGCAGTGGGGCAGGGGGCAATCAGCCCCAGCATTTT.

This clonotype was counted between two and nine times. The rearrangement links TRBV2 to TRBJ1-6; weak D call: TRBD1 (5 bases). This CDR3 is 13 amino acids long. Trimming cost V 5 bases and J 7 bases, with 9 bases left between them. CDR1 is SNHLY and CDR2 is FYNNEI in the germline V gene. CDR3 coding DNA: TGTGCCAGCAGTTGGGGGGGAAATTCACCCCTCCACTTT. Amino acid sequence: CASSWGGNSPLHF.

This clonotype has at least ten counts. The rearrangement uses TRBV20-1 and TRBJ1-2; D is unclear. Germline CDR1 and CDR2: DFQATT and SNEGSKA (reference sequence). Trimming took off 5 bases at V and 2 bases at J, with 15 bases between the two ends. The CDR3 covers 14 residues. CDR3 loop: CSAPSPGSNYGYTF. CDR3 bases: TGCAGTGCTCCTAGCCCTGGATCCAACTATGGCTACACCTTC.

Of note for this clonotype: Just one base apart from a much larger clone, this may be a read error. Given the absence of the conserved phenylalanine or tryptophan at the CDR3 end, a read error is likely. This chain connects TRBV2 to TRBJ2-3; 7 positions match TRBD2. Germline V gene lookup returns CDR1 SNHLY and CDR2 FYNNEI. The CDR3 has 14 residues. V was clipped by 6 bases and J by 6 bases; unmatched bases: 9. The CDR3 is CASRGGLVTDTQYL. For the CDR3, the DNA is TGTGCCAGCAGGGGAGGACTAGTCACGGATACGCAGTATTTG.

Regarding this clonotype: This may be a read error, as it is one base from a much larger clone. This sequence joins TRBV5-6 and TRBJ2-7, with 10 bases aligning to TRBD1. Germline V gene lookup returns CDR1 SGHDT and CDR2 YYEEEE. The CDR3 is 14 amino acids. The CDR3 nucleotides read TGTGCCAGCAGCTCCCGGGACAGGGGATACGGGCAGTACTTC. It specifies CASSSRDRGYGQYF. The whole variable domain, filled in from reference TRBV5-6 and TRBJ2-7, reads DAGVTQSPTHLIKTRGQQVTLRCSPKSGHDTVSWYQQALGQGPQFIFQYYEEEERQRGNFPDRFSGHQFPNYSSELNVNALLLGDSALYLCASSSRDRGYGQYFGPGTRLTVT.

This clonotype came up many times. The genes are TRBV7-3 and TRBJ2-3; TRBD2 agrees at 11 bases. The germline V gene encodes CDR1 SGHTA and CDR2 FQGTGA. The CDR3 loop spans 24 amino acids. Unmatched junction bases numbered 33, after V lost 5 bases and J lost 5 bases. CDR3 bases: TGTGCCAGCAGCCGTTTGTCCGGGACTAGCGGCCAACAATCGCTCTTAGGTGGGAAAGATACGCAGTATTTT. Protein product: CASSRLSGTSGQQSLLGGKDTQYF.

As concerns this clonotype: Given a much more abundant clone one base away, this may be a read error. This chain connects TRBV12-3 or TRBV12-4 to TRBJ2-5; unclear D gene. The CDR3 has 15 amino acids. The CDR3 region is CASSLAGQGRRTEYF. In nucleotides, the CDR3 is TGTGCCAGCAGTTTAGCGGGCCAAGGCAGGCGGACCGAGTACTTC.

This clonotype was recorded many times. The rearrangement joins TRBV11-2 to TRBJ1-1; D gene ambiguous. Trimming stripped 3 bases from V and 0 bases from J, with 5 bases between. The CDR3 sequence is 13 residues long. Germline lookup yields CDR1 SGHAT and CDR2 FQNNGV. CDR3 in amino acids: CASSFSLNTEAFF. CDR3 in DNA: TGTGCCAGCAGCTTCTCATTGAACACTGAAGCTTTCTTT. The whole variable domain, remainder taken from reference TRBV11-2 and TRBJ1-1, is EAGVAQSPRYKIIEKRQSVAFWCNPISGHATLYWYQQILGQGPKLLIQFQNNGVVDDSQLPKDRFSAERLKGVDSTLKIQPAKLEDSAVYLCASSFSLNTEAFFGQGTRLTVV.

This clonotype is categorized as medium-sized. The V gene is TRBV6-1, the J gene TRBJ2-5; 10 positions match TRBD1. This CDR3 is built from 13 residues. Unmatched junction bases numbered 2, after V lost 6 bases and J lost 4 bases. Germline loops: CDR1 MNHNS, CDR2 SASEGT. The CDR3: CASSRDRGETQYF. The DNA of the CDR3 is TGTGCCAGCAGCAGGGACAGGGGAGAGACCCAGTACTTC.